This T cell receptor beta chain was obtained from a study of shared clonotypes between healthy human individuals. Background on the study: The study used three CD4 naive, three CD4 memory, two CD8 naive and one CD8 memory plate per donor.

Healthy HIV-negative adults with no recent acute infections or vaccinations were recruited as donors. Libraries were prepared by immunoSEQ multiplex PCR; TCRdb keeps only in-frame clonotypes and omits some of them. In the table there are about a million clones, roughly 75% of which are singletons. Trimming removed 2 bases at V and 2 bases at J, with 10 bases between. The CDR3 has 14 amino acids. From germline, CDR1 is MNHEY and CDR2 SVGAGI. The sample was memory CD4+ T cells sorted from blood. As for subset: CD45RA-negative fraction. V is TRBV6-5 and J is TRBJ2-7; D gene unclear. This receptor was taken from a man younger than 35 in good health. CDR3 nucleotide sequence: TGTGCCAGCAGTTACAGATCCATTGCCTACGAGCAGTACTTC. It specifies CASSYRSIAYEQYF.